This T cell receptor (beta chain) was sequenced during a study of shared clonotypes between healthy human individuals. Study in general: Per donor, CD8 memory used one plate, CD8 naive used two, CD4 memory used three and CD4 naive used three.

Profiling relied on immunoSEQ multiplex PCR, and the TCRdb table lists in-frame clones only, not all of them. The sample includes some 900,000 clones, approximately 80% seen only once; the top ten take approximately 1.5%. With 6 bases removed from V and 5 bases from J, the gap between germline ends came to 19 bases. The CDR3 spans 15 residues. Germline V gene sequence: CDR1 SGHRS, CDR2 YFSETQ. In the CD4+ fraction, cells were divided into CD45RA+ naive and CD45RA-negative memory subsets. Findings and limits, study-wide: Non-shared clonotypes were found to have lower generation probabilities than the clonotypes that were shared by all four of the sorted-subset donors. Clonotype sharing among donors likely depends on sequencing depth.

A note on this clone: Its specificity is not known.

This clonotype was obtained from a man aged 18 to 30 in good health. V usage is TRBV5-1 and J usage is TRBJ2-3; D is tentatively TRBD1 or TRBD2 (5 bases each). The sequenced sample consisted of memory CD4+ T cells sorted from blood. Subset noted: CD45RA-negative fraction. This CDR3 is CASTVDGALKDTQYF. In DNA, the CDR3 is TGCGCCAGCACAGTGGACGGGGCGCTGAAAGATACGCAGTATTTT.